This T cell receptor (beta chain) was sequenced for a study of T cell changes during pregnancy in multiple sclerosis. This CDR3 contains 13 residues. Trimming took 2 bases from V and 8 from J, leaving 9 bases between them. CDR1 is SGHTA and CDR2 is FQGTGA in the germline V gene. Method: immunoSEQ multiplex PCR; TCRdb's copy keeps in-frame clones and lacks some. This table has about 77,000 clones, approximately 94% appearing once. The V and J genes are TRBV7-3 and TRBJ2-2, with D possibly matching TRBD1 (6 bases). This material consisted of peripheral blood, taken after pregnancy. The TCR was taken from a female donor in good health, enrolled as a control in a pregnancy study. As DNA, the CDR3 is TGTGCCAGCAGCTTACAACAGGGAGGGGAGCTGTTTTTT. Translation: CASSLQQGGELFF.